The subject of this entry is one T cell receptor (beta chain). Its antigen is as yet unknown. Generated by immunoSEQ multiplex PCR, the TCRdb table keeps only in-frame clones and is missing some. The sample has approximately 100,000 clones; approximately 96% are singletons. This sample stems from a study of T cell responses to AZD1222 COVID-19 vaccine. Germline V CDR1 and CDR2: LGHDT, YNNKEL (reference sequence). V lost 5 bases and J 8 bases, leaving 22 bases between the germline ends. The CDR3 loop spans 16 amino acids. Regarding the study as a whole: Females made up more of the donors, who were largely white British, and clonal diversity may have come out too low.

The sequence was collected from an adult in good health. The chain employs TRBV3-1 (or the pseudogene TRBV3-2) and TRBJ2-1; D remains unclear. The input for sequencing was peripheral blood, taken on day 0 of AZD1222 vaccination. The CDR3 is CASSSGPDTLVDEQFF. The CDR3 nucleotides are TGTGCCAGCAGCTCTGGGCCCGACACCCTGGTGGATGAGCAGTTCTTC.